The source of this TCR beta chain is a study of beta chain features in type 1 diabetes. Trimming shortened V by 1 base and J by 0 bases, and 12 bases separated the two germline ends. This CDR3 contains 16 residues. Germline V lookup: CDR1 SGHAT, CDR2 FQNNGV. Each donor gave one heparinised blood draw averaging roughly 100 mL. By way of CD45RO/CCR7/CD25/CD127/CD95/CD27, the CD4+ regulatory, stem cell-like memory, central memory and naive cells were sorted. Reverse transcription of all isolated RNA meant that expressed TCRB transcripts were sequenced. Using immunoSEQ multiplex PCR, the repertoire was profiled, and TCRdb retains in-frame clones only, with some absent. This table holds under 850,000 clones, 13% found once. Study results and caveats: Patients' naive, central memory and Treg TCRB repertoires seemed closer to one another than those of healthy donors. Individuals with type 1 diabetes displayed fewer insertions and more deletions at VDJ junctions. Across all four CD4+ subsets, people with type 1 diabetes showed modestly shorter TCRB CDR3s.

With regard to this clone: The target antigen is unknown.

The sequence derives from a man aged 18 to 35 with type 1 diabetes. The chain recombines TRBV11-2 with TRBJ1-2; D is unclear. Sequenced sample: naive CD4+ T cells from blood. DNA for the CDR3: TGTGCCAGCAGCTTAGCCCGGGTCGGAGCTAACTATGGCTACACCTTC. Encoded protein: CASSLARVGANYGYTF.